This entry concerns a single T cell receptor beta chain. V was clipped by 0 bases and J by 0 bases, with 14 bases between them. CDR1 and CDR2 (germline): SGDLS, YYNGEE. The length of the CDR3 is 17 residues. The sample belongs to a study of PD-L1 blockade in urothelial cancer. Patient disease was locally advanced or metastatic urothelial carcinoma. The table came from immunoSEQ multiplex PCR; TCRdb's copy has only in-frame clones and leaves some out. The table records 20,000 to 25,000 clones, around 90% of them present only once. This sample comprised PBMCs, obtained around atezolizumab (anti-PD-L1) treatment. The chain has TRBV9 and TRBJ2-3; weak D call: TRBD2 (6 bases). The receptor's source is a woman in her sixties or seventies with urothelial cancer. CDR3 nucleotide sequence: TGTGCCAGCAGCGTAGGATTAGCGGTCGGGAGCACAGATACGCAGTATTTT. Its translation: CASSVGLAVGSTDTQYF.